This entry lists 2 T cell receptor beta chains sequenced from one sample in a study of blood T cell repertoires in COVID-19. The method was immunoSEQ multiplex PCR; TCRdb's version includes in-frame clones alone and lacks a portion of them. The table records about 190,000 clones, approximately 85% of them present only once. The sample comprised peripheral blood. Receptors originate from a woman between 70 and 85 years old with active or convalescent COVID-19.

The rearrangement links TRBV18 to TRBJ2-2, with 7 positions matching TRBD1. The trim removed 0 bases at V and 7 bases at J, leaving 11 bases unmatched. CDR3 length: 17 residues. Germline loops: CDR1 KGHSH, CDR2 LQKENI. The DNA of the CDR3 is TGTGCCAGCTCACCACCCAACCCCCGACAGGGCGGCGGGGAGCTGTTTTTT. Translation: CASSPPNPRQGGGELFF.

V and J are TRBV5-6 and TRBJ2-7; TRBD1 is a possible D gene (5 bases). This CDR3 is 15 amino acids long. The germline V gene has CDR1 SGHDT and CDR2 YYEEEE. V was cut by 1 base and J by 6 bases, with 17 bases left in between. The CDR3 spells CASSLTPGAIGEQYF. The CDR3 bases are TGTGCCAGCAGCTTGACCCCTGGGGCGATCGGCGAGCAGTACTTC.